These T cell receptor beta chains were read from a single sample in a study of neoadjuvant anti-PD-1 for oral cavity cancer. Measured with immunoSEQ multiplex PCR; TCRdb has only the in-frame clones, and not every one. Among tens of thousands of clones, approximately 87% were seen once, and the ten largest hold around 2.7%. This sample comprised PBMCs, obtained after nivolumab (anti-PD-1) treatment. These receptors were collected from a person aged 40 to 85 with oral cavity squamous cell carcinoma. The CDR3 runs from the conserved cysteine through the conserved F or W. A D gene is named only where the DNA matches it firmly. Clone size is not always given. Where it is, it says once, few, many or a class for expanded clones.

cdr3_aa,cdr3_nt,v_call,clone_size,j_call,d_call
CATSGLDRGVYNEQFF,TGTGCCACCAGCGGACTGGACAGGGGGGTTTACAATGAGCAGTTCTTC,TRBV15,once,TRBJ2-1,TRBD1
CASSETERTPRPSVEQYF,TGTGCCAGCAGTGAGACCGAACGGACCCCGCGCCCATCTGTGGAGCAGTACTTC,TRBV6-4,NA,TRBJ2-7,NA
CASSIKRLDEQFF,TGTGCCAGCAGCATCAAAAGACTCGATGAGCAGTTCTTC,TRBV6-6,NA,TRBJ2-1,NA
CSVEVLGGGTDTQYF,TGCAGCGTTGAGGTCCTCGGCGGGGGGACAGATACGCAGTATTTT,TRBV29-1,NA,TRBJ2-3,TRBD2
CASSSRRTTAEQYF,TGTGCCAGCAGCTCCAGGAGAACCACGGCCGAGCAGTACTTC,TRBV7-2,NA,TRBJ2-7,NA
CASSLQGRETQYF,TGTGCCAGCAGCCTACAGGGGCGGGAGACCCAGTACTTC,TRBV7-3,NA,TRBJ2-5,TRBD1
CATSRPSRGKGQPQHF,TGTGCCACCAGCAGACCATCAAGGGGGAAGGGTCAGCCCCAGCATTTT,TRBV15,once,TRBJ1-5,NA
CASSGGQTNTGELFF,TGTGCCAGCAGCGGGGGACAGACGAACACCGGGGAGCTGTTTTTT,TRBV9,NA,TRBJ2-2,TRBD1
CASSLVTGGYTF,TGTGCCAGCAGCTTGGTAACGGGCGGCTACACCTTC,TRBV5-6,NA,TRBJ1-2,NA
CASSLAPAALFNSPLHF,TGTGCCAGCAGCTTAGCGCCGGCCGCATTGTTTAATTCACCCCTCCACTTT,TRBV7-6,NA,TRBJ1-6,NA
CASSHGGLVGEQFF,TGCGCCAGCAGCCATGGAGGTTTGGTCGGTGAGCAGTTCTTC,TRBV4-1,NA,TRBJ2-1,NA
CASSPGTGNTDTQYF,TGTGCCAGCAGCCCCGGGACAGGGAACACAGATACGCAGTATTTT,TRBV7-3,NA,TRBJ2-3,TRBD1
CASSRVQGYTEAFF,TGCGCCAGCAGTCGAGTTCAGGGATACACTGAAGCTTTCTTT,TRBV5-1,NA,TRBJ1-1,NA
CASSLYGDTQYF,TGCGCCAGCAGCTTGTACGGAGATACGCAGTATTTT,TRBV5-1,NA,TRBJ2-3,NA
CASSKDRNSNQPQHF,TGTGCCAGCAGCAAGGACAGGAATAGCAATCAGCCCCAGCATTTT,TRBV2,NA,TRBJ1-5,TRBD1
CASSLTESQQYF,TGTGCCAGCAGCTTAACGGAGTCCCAGCAGTACTTC,TRBV7-9,NA,TRBJ2-7,NA
CASSPGFADTQYF,TGCGCCAGCAGCCCTGGGTTTGCAGATACGCAGTATTTT,TRBV5-1,NA,TRBJ2-3,NA
CASSHSGGHQPQHF,TGTGCCAGCAGCCATTCCGGGGGACATCAGCCCCAGCATTTT,TRBV9,NA,TRBJ1-5,NA
CASLRQARRLNYGYTF,TGTGCCAGCCTCCGACAGGCCCGACGACTAAACTATGGCTACACCTTC,TRBV2,NA,TRBJ1-2,NA
CASSQAARGGDTQYF,TGTGCCAGCAGCCAAGCTGCGAGGGGGGGAGATACGCAGTATTTT,TRBV14,NA,TRBJ2-3,NA
CASRGQLYSYEQYF,TGTGCCAGTAGGGGACAGCTATACTCCTACGAGCAGTACTTC,TRBV2,once,TRBJ2-7,TRBD1
CASSPLFLRRRSSYNEQFF,TGCGCCAGCAGCCCCCTTTTTTTGAGGCGGCGAAGCTCCTACAATGAGCAGTTCTTC,TRBV4-1,NA,TRBJ2-1,NA
CASSEGLWEQYF,TGTGCCAGCAGTGAAGGGCTATGGGAGCAGTACTTC,TRBV6-1,NA,TRBJ2-7,NA
CSVATGGGTEAFF,TGCAGCGTTGCCACAGGGGGGGGCACTGAAGCTTTCTTT,TRBV29-1,NA,TRBJ1-1,TRBD1
CASSTGTGDSYGYTF,TGTGCCAGCTCAACCGGGACAGGGGATAGCTATGGCTACACCTTC,TRBV18,NA,TRBJ1-2,TRBD1
CASSPRTGDHYGYTF,TGTGCCAGCTCACCAAGGACAGGGGATCACTATGGCTACACCTTC,TRBV18,NA,TRBJ1-2,TRBD1
CASQEAFRNAGELFF,TGTGCCAGCCAAGAGGCGTTTAGGAACGCCGGGGAGCTGTTTTTT,TRBV6-5,few,TRBJ2-2,NA
CASSPSRTGVKQFF,TGTGCCAGCAGCCCCTCAAGGACAGGGGTAAAGCAGTTCTTC,TRBV11-2,NA,TRBJ2-1,TRBD1
CASSVGGWSGGPNTGELFF,TGTGCCAGCAGCGTAGGTGGGTGGAGCGGGGGGCCGAACACCGGGGAGCTGTTTTTT,TRBV9,few,TRBJ2-2,TRBD2
CASSQGAQETQYF,TGTGCCAGCAGCCAGGGAGCGCAAGAGACCCAGTACTTC,TRBV7-3,NA,TRBJ2-5,NA
CASRQGTDQPQHF,TGTGCCAGCAGGCAAGGGACGGATCAGCCCCAGCATTTT,TRBV6-5,few,TRBJ1-5,NA
CASSPWGRSTEAFF,TGTGCCAGCAGCCCTTGGGGACGGAGCACTGAAGCTTTCTTT,TRBV14,NA,TRBJ1-1,NA
CAWSPIGGQGAREQYF,TGTGCCTGGAGCCCTATTGGGGGACAGGGGGCGAGAGAGCAGTACTTC,TRBV30,NA,TRBJ2-7,TRBD1
CASSSSGGYTF,TGTGCCAGCAGTTCCTCGGGTGGCTACACCTTC,TRBV27,NA,TRBJ1-2,NA
CASSVDRGLNNEQFF,TGTGCCAGCAGCGTAGACCGGGGGCTGAACAATGAGCAGTTCTTC,TRBV9,NA,TRBJ2-1,NA
CSVAGENSNQPQHF,TGCAGCGTTGCAGGAGAGAATAGCAATCAGCCCCAGCATTTT,TRBV29-1,once,TRBJ1-5,NA
CASTPPGNTEAFF,TGTGCCAGCACCCCACCGGGAAACACTGAAGCTTTCTTT,TRBV6-5,NA,TRBJ1-1,NA
CASSDTDRGRNEKLFF,TGTGCCAGCAGCGATACGGACAGGGGTCGAAATGAAAAACTGTTTTTT,TRBV2,NA,TRBJ1-4,TRBD1
CASSHPSGNEQFF,TGCGCCAGCAGCCACCCTAGCGGCAATGAGCAGTTCTTC,TRBV5-1,NA,TRBJ2-1,TRBD2
CASSSPGPKETQYF,TGTGCCAGCAGCTCCCCGGGACCGAAAGAGACCCAGTACTTC,TRBV5-4,NA,TRBJ2-5,NA
CASSWRDGIYGYTF,TGTGCCAGCAGCTGGAGGGACGGAATCTATGGCTACACCTTC,TRBV7-9,NA,TRBJ1-2,NA
CASRHFRDTGNTIYF,TGTGCCAGCAGACACTTCCGGGACACTGGAAACACCATATATTTT,TRBV6-5,once,TRBJ1-3,NA
CASSRQGAYEKLFF,TGTGCCAGCAGTCGACAGGGGGCATATGAAAAACTGTTTTTT,TRBV6-5,few,TRBJ1-4,TRBD1
CASSTKTSGGTDTQYF,TGTGCCAGCTCAACGAAGACTAGCGGTGGCACAGATACGCAGTATTTT,TRBV18,NA,TRBJ2-3,TRBD2
CSVSAFMNTEAFF,TGCAGCGTTTCGGCCTTTATGAACACTGAAGCTTTCTTT,TRBV29-1,NA,TRBJ1-1,NA
CASSVGQISGNTIYF,TGTGCCAGCAGTGTGGGACAGATCTCTGGAAACACCATATATTTT,TRBV2,NA,TRBJ1-3,TRBD1
CASSQASGATRDTQYF,TGTGCCAGCAGCCAAGCTTCGGGGGCCACGCGGGATACGCAGTATTTT,TRBV4-2,NA,TRBJ2-3,NA
CASSEKLTDTQYF,TGTGCCAGCAGTGAAAAACTAACAGATACGCAGTATTTT,TRBV6-1,NA,TRBJ2-3,NA
CAWSWQGTQGREAFF,TGTGCCTGGAGTTGGCAGGGGACCCAAGGGAGGGAAGCTTTCTTT,TRBV30,NA,TRBJ1-1,NA
CASGQGAREETQYF,TGTGCCAGCGGACAAGGTGCCCGAGAAGAGACCCAGTACTTC,TRBV2,NA,TRBJ2-5,NA
CASSFGVLRNEQFF,TGTGCCAGCAGCTTTGGTGTATTGAGGAATGAGCAGTTCTTC,TRBV5-4,NA,TRBJ2-1,NA
CASSEQEFSYNEQFF,TGTGCCAGCAGTGAACAGGAGTTCTCCTACAATGAGCAGTTCTTC,TRBV6-1,NA,TRBJ2-1,NA
CASSLGRFTRAGMYNEQFF,TGTGCCAGCAGCTTAGGACGATTTACTAGGGCGGGAATGTACAATGAGCAGTTCTTC,TRBV11-2,few,TRBJ2-1,NA
CASSQARGFNQPQHF,TGTGCCAGCAGCCAAGCCAGGGGGTTCAATCAGCCCCAGCATTTT,TRBV4-2,few,TRBJ1-5,TRBD1
CASSVEGRGANVLTF,TGTGCCAGCAGCGTAGAAGGTAGAGGGGCCAACGTCCTGACTTTC,TRBV9,NA,TRBJ2-6,NA
CASSSPGQGASPLHF,TGTGCCAGCAGTTCACCGGGACAGGGGGCTTCACCCCTCCACTTT,TRBV2,NA,TRBJ1-6,TRBD1
CASSLRGDSYNEQFF,TGTGCCAGTTCATTACGTGGAGACTCCTACAATGAGCAGTTCTTC,TRBV19,NA,TRBJ2-1,NA
CASSSIRDGYTF,TGTGCCAGCAGTTCGATCAGGGATGGCTACACCTTC,TRBV6-5,NA,TRBJ1-2,NA